The 32 T cell receptor beta chains given below trace back to one sample, sequenced in a study of monozygotic twins with inflammatory bowel disease. TCRdb re-analyzed the 5' RACE reads; it lists each CDR3 protein once, without DNA. In total, the table holds 400,000 to 500,000 distinct CDR3 sequences. Sequences were obtained from blood. These receptor sequences come from a human donor with ulcerative colitis or Crohn's disease, or a healthy co-twin of an affected twin (not recorded which).

The chain employs TRBV7-2 and TRBJ2-2; TCRdb outputs TRBD1, but without DNA this stays unchecked. Germline V gene lookup returns CDR1 SGHTA and CDR2 FQGNSA. The CDR3 is made up of 16 amino acids. CDR3: CASSLGGKGFTGELFF.

V is TRBV6-5 and J is TRBJ2-7; TCRdb reports TRBD1, a call that lacks DNA to check it against. Germline V CDR1 and CDR2: MNHEY, SVGAGI. CDR3 length: 16 amino acids. CDR3 loop: CASSLSGQSNPYEQYF.

The chain links TRBV28 to TRBJ1-5; no DNA is available, so the TRBD1 call from TCRdb remains unchecked. The CDR3 consists of 16 residues. Germline loops: CDR1 MDHEN, CDR2 SYDVKM. This CDR3 is CASSLGGTGGWQPQHF.

The CDR3 loop reads CASSPMGLYEQYF. The chain employs TRBV18 and TRBJ2-7. CDR3 length equals 13 residues. Germline V gene data show CDR1 as KGHSH and CDR2 as LQKENI.

The chain uses TRBV6-5 and TRBJ1-2; TCRdb designates TRBD1, a call that cannot be tested without DNA. In germline, CDR1 is MNHEY, CDR2 SVGAGI. The CDR3 spans 16 residues. The CDR3 sequence: CASSYGAGSIDYGYTF.

The chain is built from TRBV20-1 and TRBJ1-2. The germline CDR1 and CDR2 sequences are DFQATT and SNEGSKA (reference sequence). The CDR3 is 11 amino acids. CDR3 in amino acids: CSARDSRGYTF.

This chain uses TRBV21-1 with TRBJ2-7; TCRdb gives TRBD1 as the D gene, but with no DNA this cannot be confirmed. TRBV21-1 represents a pseudogene. The CDR3 runs 13 residues. The CDR3 here is CARGDRASYEQYF.

This chain connects TRBV20-1 to TRBJ1-1. Germline V CDR1 and CDR2: DFQATT, SNEGSKA (reference sequence). The CDR3 has 15 residues. The CDR3 spells CSARRGPRLNTEAFF.

This sequence joins TRBV30 and TRBJ1-5; without DNA, the TCRdb call of TRBD1 cannot be checked. The CDR3 length is 16 residues. Looked up from germline, CDR1 is GTSNPN and CDR2 is SVGIG (reference sequence). The CDR3 is CAWGRAGTGRNQPQHF. The full variable domain, with the rest looked up from reference TRBV30 and TRBJ1-5, is SQTIHQWPATLVQPVGSPLSLECTVEGTSNPNLYWYRQAAGRGLQLLFYSVGIGQISSEVPQNLSASRPQDRQFILSSKKLLLSDSGFYLCAWGRAGTGRNQPQHFGDGTRLSIL.

The rearrangement joins TRBV30 to TRBJ1-6; TCRdb proposes TRBD1, but this gene call is untestable without DNA. The germline CDR1 and CDR2 sequences are GTSNPN and SVGIG (reference sequence). The CDR3 runs to 14 residues. The CDR3 is CAWSVPGAYSPLHF.

The chain uses TRBV20-1 and TRBJ2-1; TCRdb proposes TRBD2, but this gene call is untestable without DNA. The CDR3 runs to 14 residues. CDR1 and CDR2 (germline): DFQATT, SNEGSKA (reference sequence). The CDR3 loop reads CSANKREAYNEQFF.

The chain combines TRBV5-1 with TRBJ1-6. Per germline, CDR1 SGHRS and CDR2 YFSETQ. This CDR3 is built from 17 residues. The CDR3 here is CASSLTGQGGNNSPLHF.

The J gene is TRBJ1-2, the V gene TRBV18; TCRdb's D gene call, TRBD1, goes unchecked for lack of DNA. The CDR3 runs to 18 residues. Germline values: CDR1 KGHSH, CDR2 LQKENI. The CDR3 loop reads CASSPGQRASSSNYGYTF.

V usage is TRBV7-2 and J usage is TRBJ2-7; the D gene TCRdb calls, TRBD2, cannot be checked with no DNA. The germline CDR1 and CDR2 sequences are SGHTA and FQGNSA. This CDR3 region has 16 residues. The chain's CDR3 is CASSLPHISGPSEQYF.

This rearrangement joins TRBV6-2 or TRBV6-3 to TRBJ2-5; TCRdb names TRBD2, which stays unverified in the absence of DNA. The germline V gene encodes CDR1 MNHEY and CDR2 SVGEGT. The CDR3 runs to 16 residues. The CDR3 is CASSYGSSHYQETQYF.

The chain recombines TRBV14 with TRBJ1-2; TCRdb's D call, TRBD1, is unchecked because there is no DNA. The CDR3 has 14 residues. CDR1 is SGHDN and CDR2 is FVKESK in the germline V gene. The CDR3 loop is CASSRMEARYGYTF.

V usage is TRBV7-2 and J usage is TRBJ2-7. The CDR3 is made up of 14 amino acids. Germline V gene lookup returns CDR1 SGHTA and CDR2 FQGNSA. The CDR3 region is CASSLMATTYEQYF.

The chain recombines TRBV9 with TRBJ2-3; the D gene TCRdb calls, TRBD1, cannot be checked with no DNA. From germline, CDR1 is SGDLS and CDR2 YYNGEE. This CDR3 is 13 amino acids long. The chain's CDR3 is CASRGPRGNTQYF.

This CDR3 is CASKRHGANVLTF. The chain couples TRBV9 to TRBJ2-6. Germline-derived CDR1 and CDR2 are SGDLS and YYNGEE. This CDR3 is built from 13 residues.

This sequence joins TRBV20-1 and TRBJ2-4; TCRdb designates TRBD2, a call that cannot be tested without DNA. This CDR3 has 17 amino acids. Per germline, CDR1 DFQATT and CDR2 SNEGSKA (reference sequence). CDR3 loop: CSARDRVAGGAKNMQYF.

The CDR3: CASGGRTSGAYEQYF. V gene TRBV27 combines with J gene TRBJ2-7; the D call from TCRdb, TRBD2, cannot be confirmed without DNA. Germline CDR1 MNHEY, CDR2 SMNVEV (reference sequence). The CDR3 has 15 amino acids.

The chain carries TRBV18 and TRBJ2-1; TCRdb gives TRBD1 as the D gene, but with no DNA this cannot be confirmed. Germline CDR1 reads KGHSH; CDR2 reads LQKENI. CDR3 size: 15 residues. CDR3 sequence: CASSPRQGRKNEQFF.

The V call is TRBV27, the J call TRBJ2-4; the D gene TCRdb calls, TRBD2, cannot be checked with no DNA. The CDR3 spans 13 residues. Germline CDR1 MNHEY, CDR2 SMNVEV (reference sequence). This CDR3 reads CASSLGAASIQYF.

This chain joins TRBV27 and TRBJ2-1. CDR3 length: 15 residues. The germline gives CDR1 MNHEY, CDR2 SMNVEV (reference sequence). This CDR3 reads CASSSDFSSYNEQFF.

The chain carries TRBV20-1 and TRBJ2-5; TCRdb calls TRBD2, which cannot be checked without DNA. The V gene's germline CDR1 is DFQATT and CDR2 SNEGSKA (reference sequence). The CDR3 spans 14 residues. CDR3 sequence reads: CSARRASNQETQYF.

The CDR3 sequence: CAISARSYEQYF. The chain has TRBV10-3 and TRBJ2-7. CDR1 ENHRY and CDR2 SYGVKD come from the germline V gene. The CDR3 is 12 amino acids.

The chain joins TRBV18 to TRBJ2-7; TCRdb selects TRBD1, and the lack of DNA leaves this call unchecked. The CDR3 consists of 15 residues. Germline V gives CDR1 KGHSH, CDR2 LQKENI. The CDR3 protein is CASSPDQGGLYEQYF.

CDR3 amino acids: CASSNNRDEQYF. This chain uses TRBV7-2 with TRBJ2-7; the D call of TRBD1 rests on TCRdb alone, since no DNA is present to check it. The CDR3 loop spans 12 amino acids. CDR1 is SGHTA, CDR2 FQGNSA, per germline.

The chain combines TRBV7-2 with TRBJ2-1; as DNA is missing, the TRBD2 call by TCRdb cannot be tested. This CDR3 contains 13 residues. Germline CDR1 and CDR2: SGHTA and FQGNSA. CDR3 amino acids: CASSPLAGGRLFF.

The chain recombines TRBV5-1 with TRBJ2-2; TCRdb reports TRBD2, a call that lacks DNA to check it against. CDR3 length: 16 amino acids. The germline CDR1 and CDR2 sequences are SGHRS and YFSETQ. CDR3 in amino acids: CASSPGLAGITGELFF.

J is TRBJ2-3 and V is TRBV7-2. Germline CDR1 SGHTA, CDR2 FQGNSA. This CDR3 is built from 15 residues. This CDR3 reads CASSLVSSKPDTQYF.

J is TRBJ2-1 and V is TRBV20-1; TCRdb reports TRBD2, a call that lacks DNA to check it against. The CDR3 has 13 residues. Germline-derived CDR1 and CDR2 are DFQATT and SNEGSKA (reference sequence). CDR3 residues: CSAPPPANNEQFF.